The 23 T cell receptor beta chains in this list originate from one sample, sequenced in a study of CD8 T cells in Susac syndrome. When the RNA was reverse transcribed, random hexamers were used with an input of roughly 0.45 to 1 ug. MiXCR, run by TCRdb on the immunoSEQ multiplex PCR reads, gives a single entry per CDR3 protein. Counted here are about 200,000 distinct CDR3 sequences, 90% to 95% occurring once; the ten biggest clones make up approximately 0.094%. Specimen: CD4+ T cells from PBMCs. The receptors come from a human donor in good health.

The chain employs TRBV27 and TRBJ2-1; D unresolved. With 4 bases removed from V and 0 bases from J, the gap between germline ends came to 13 bases. Germline V gene sequence: CDR1 MNHEY, CDR2 SMNVEV (reference sequence). The length of the CDR3 is 16 residues. CDR3 coding DNA: TGTGCCAGCAGTTCAGCCGGCTTCGGCTCCTACAATGAGCAGTTCTTC. Protein product: CASSSAGFGSYNEQFF.

V gene TRBV28 combines with J gene TRBJ2-7; 10 bases match TRBD1. CDR1 and CDR2 from the germline V gene are MDHEN and SYDVKM. The CDR3 length is 15 residues. With 5 bases clipped from V and 5 bases from J, the junction kept 9 bases outside the gene matches. The CDR3 sequence: CASSPRGQGTDEQYF. The CDR3 DNA is TGTGCCAGCAGTCCGCGGGGACAGGGGACCGACGAGCAGTACTTC.

In this sample, this clonotype turned up once. The chain combines TRBV13 with TRBJ1-1; 7 bases match TRBD1. The CDR3 is 14 residues long. The ends lost 6 bases at V and 4 bases at J; junction bases unmatched: 8. Germline V gene lookup returns CDR1 PRHDT and CDR2 FYEKMQ (reference sequence). This CDR3 reads CASSSASGGTEAFF. CDR3 nucleotide sequence: TGTGCCAGCAGTTCGGCCTCAGGGGGCACTGAAGCTTTCTTT.

This clonotype was recorded only once. This CDR3 reads CSAEKSGGVTDTQYF. CDR3 DNA: TGCAGTGCGGAGAAAAGCGGGGGGGTCACAGATACGCAGTATTTT. This sequence joins TRBV20-1 and TRBJ2-3; 10 nucleotides align to TRBD2. V lost 6 bases, J lost 2 bases, and 8 bases stayed unmatched. Per germline, CDR1 DFQATT and CDR2 SNEGSKA (reference sequence). CDR3 length equals 15 residues.

V usage is TRBV6-2 or TRBV6-3 and J usage is TRBJ2-3; 8 bases are shared with TRBD2. The V gene's germline CDR1 is MNHEY and CDR2 SVGEGT. CDR3 length: 13 residues. With V trimmed by 7 bases and J by 10 bases, 10 bases remained unmatched. As DNA, the CDR3 is TGTGCCAGCACCAGACTACGGGAGGGGGCGCAGTATTTT. Translating it yields CASTRLREGAQYF.

The chain combines TRBV5-6 with TRBJ2-4, with D possibly TRBD2 on 5 matching bases. The CDR3 consists of 14 residues. Deletions cut 5 bases from V and 5 bases from J, with 14 bases between. Germline lookup yields CDR1 SGHDT and CDR2 YYEEEE. DNA for the CDR3: TGTGCCAGCAGTATTCGGGGTGTGGAAAACATTCAGTACTTC. Encoded protein: CASSIRGVENIQYF.

The J gene is TRBJ1-4, the V gene TRBV29-1; D perhaps matches TRBD1 (5 bases). The CDR3 is made up of 15 amino acids. The V gene lost 4 bases and the J gene lost 0 bases, with 12 bases spanning the gap. The germline gives CDR1 SQVTM, CDR2 ANQGSEA. This CDR3 is CSVAGSKSTNEKLFF. CDR3 bases: TGCAGCGTTGCAGGGTCCAAATCAACTAATGAAAAACTGTTTTTT.

The chain employs TRBV11-2 and TRBJ2-3; possibly TRBD2 for D (6 bases). Between the trimmed V and J ends, which lost 0 bases and 0 bases, there was a span of 10 bases. Germline V lookup: CDR1 SGHAT, CDR2 FQNNGV. The CDR3 consists of 16 residues. This CDR3 reads CASSLDGGASTDTQYF. The CDR3 bases are TGTGCCAGCAGCTTAGACGGAGGGGCTAGCACAGATACGCAGTATTTT.

For the CDR3, the DNA is TGTGCCTGGATCTGGCGCTCGGAGGCTTTCTTT. Amino acids: CAWIWRSEAFF. This rearrangement joins TRBV30 to TRBJ1-1; D unresolved. The CDR3 has 11 amino acids. The V and J ends lost 4 bases and 11 bases respectively, with 14 bases between them. The V gene's germline CDR1 is GTSNPN and CDR2 SVGIG (reference sequence). Using reference TRBV30 and TRBJ1-1 for the parts outside the CDR3, the full variable domain is SQTIHQWPATLVQPVGSPLSLECTVEGTSNPNLYWYRQAAGRGLQLLFYSVGIGQISSEVPQNLSASRPQDRQFILSSKKLLLSDSGFYLCAWIWRSEAFFGQGTRLTVV.

The rearrangement uses TRBV20-1 and TRBJ2-2; 7 bases align to TRBD1. Germline V gene sequence: CDR1 DFQATT, CDR2 SNEGSKA (reference sequence). This CDR3 region has 15 residues. V lost 3 bases to trimming and J lost 0 bases; unmatched junction nucleotides: 4. Written as DNA, the CDR3 is TGCAGTGCTAGTACAGGGGTCTCGAACACCGGGGAGCTGTTTTTT. Its protein is CSASTGVSNTGELFF.

The V gene is TRBV28, the J gene TRBJ2-7, with D possibly TRBD2 on 5 matching bases. Trimming took off 3 bases at V and 5 bases at J, with 11 bases between the two ends. Germline loops: CDR1 MDHEN, CDR2 SYDVKM. The CDR3 spans 13 residues. As DNA, the CDR3 is TGTGCCAGCAGTTTGACACGGAGGAACGAGCAGTACGTC. This gives the protein CASSLTRRNEQYV.

The table lists this clonotype with a count of one. This chain joins TRBV5-1 and TRBJ2-1, with 7 bases aligning to TRBD2. CDR1 is SGHRS, CDR2 YFSETQ, per germline. Trimming cost V 1 base and J 1 base; bases outside gene matches: 14. This CDR3 has 19 residues. The CDR3 DNA reads TGCGCCAGCAGCTTGACCCCGGGAGGAGGCCTAAGTTCCTACAATGAGCAGTTCTTC. Its protein product is CASSLTPGGGLSSYNEQFF.

V gene TRBV9 combines with J gene TRBJ2-3; D is uncertain. V lost 3 bases to trimming and J lost 1 base, with 3 bases between them. Germline V CDR1 and CDR2: SGDLS, YYNGEE. The CDR3 runs to 12 residues. The CDR3 DNA reads TGTGCCAGCAGCGCCCGCACAGATACGCAGTATTTT. Residues: CASSARTDTQYF.

The genes are TRBV20-1 and TRBJ1-5, with D possibly matching TRBD1 (5 bases). Germline-derived CDR1 and CDR2 are DFQATT and SNEGSKA (reference sequence). This CDR3 region has 13 residues. The V end was cut by 5 bases, the J end by 4 bases, with 12 bases between. CDR3 bases: TGCAGTGCTCGAGGGGCTGGGAATCAGCCCCAGCATTTT. Translating gives CSARGAGNQPQHF.

The J gene is TRBJ2-3, the V gene TRBV9, with 14 bases aligning to TRBD2. Germline CDR1 is SGDLS and CDR2 is YYNGEE. J gave up 2 bases and V 2 bases, and 1 base lay outside the gene matches. CDR3 length: 16 amino acids. The CDR3 here is CASSVGLAGVTDTQYF. The CDR3 DNA reads TGTGCCAGCAGCGTGGGACTAGCGGGGGTCACAGATACGCAGTATTTT.

This chain links TRBV5-1 with TRBJ2-5; 7 nucleotides line up with TRBD2. The CDR3 extends over 16 amino acids. Germline V CDR1 and CDR2: SGHRS, YFSETQ. V was clipped by 2 bases and J by 5 bases; unmatched bases: 12. CDR3 protein: CASSLVGGGGSETQYF. Written as DNA, the CDR3 is TGCGCCAGCAGCTTAGTAGGCGGGGGAGGTTCTGAGACCCAGTACTTC.

The chain links TRBV12-3 or TRBV12-4 to TRBJ2-5; D possibly corresponds to TRBD2 (5 bases). This CDR3 is 15 amino acids long. Trimming took off 3 bases at V and 1 base at J, with 12 bases between the two ends. The CDR3 here is CASSFGGLRQETQYF. DNA for the CDR3: TGTGCCAGCAGTTTCGGCGGGCTGCGCCAAGAGACCCAGTACTTC.

V usage is TRBV20-1 and J usage is TRBJ2-7; perhaps TRBD2 as D (5 bases). Germline V gene data show CDR1 as DFQATT and CDR2 as SNEGSKA (reference sequence). CDR3 length equals 14 residues. Trimming pared 5 bases from V and 4 bases from J, leaving 18 bases between. The CDR3 loop is CSARSRVGSYEQYV. DNA of the CDR3: TGCAGTGCTCGGTCGAGGGTGGGTTCATACGAGCAGTACGTC.

The rearrangement joins TRBV19 to TRBJ1-5; D perhaps matches TRBD1 (6 bases). Germline CDR1 is LNHDA and CDR2 is SQIVND (reference sequence). There are 16 residues in the CDR3. With 0 bases removed from V and 4 bases from J, the gap between germline ends came to 13 bases. The CDR3 nucleotides are TGTGCCAGTAGTATAGACGGGGGCGCGGAGAATCAGCCCCAGCATTTT. Its protein is CASSIDGGAENQPQHF.

This clonotype was recorded once. The chain links TRBV20-1 to TRBJ2-3, with D possibly matching TRBD1 (5 bases). Germline values: CDR1 DFQATT, CDR2 SNEGSKA (reference sequence). There are 16 residues in the CDR3. V was clipped by 2 bases and J by 0 bases, with 15 bases between them. CDR3 region: CSARSDGAASTDTQYF. Here the CDR3 DNA reads TGCAGTGCTAGATCCGATGGGGCGGCAAGCACAGATACGCAGTATTTT.

The chain has TRBV28 and TRBJ2-7; a possible D gene is TRBD1 (6 bases). The CDR3 runs to 13 residues. CDR1 and CDR2 (germline): MDHEN, SYDVKM. Trimming left V 5 bases short and J 2 bases short, with 10 bases between. In DNA, the CDR3 is TGTGCCAGCAGTACTCAGGGGCCCTACGAGCAGTACGTC. This encodes CASSTQGPYEQYV.

The chain recombines TRBV3-1 with TRBJ2-5; D possibly matches TRBD1 or TRBD2 (5 bases each). Trimming took off 4 bases at V and 4 bases at J, with 16 bases between the two ends. In germline, CDR1 is LGHDT, CDR2 YNNKEL (reference sequence). The CDR3 runs 15 residues. CDR3: CASSPKSQGRETQYF. The CDR3 DNA reads TGTGCCAGCAGCCCTAAAAGTCAGGGACGAGAGACCCAGTACTTC.

The chain carries TRBV27 and TRBJ1-2, with TRBD1 identical over 9 bases. The CDR3 runs to 16 residues. The V segment lost 1 base and the J segment 4 bases; nucleotides outside the gene matches: 7. Germline CDR1 reads MNHEY; CDR2 reads SMNVEV (reference sequence). The CDR3 sequence: CASSLFTPDRGYGYTF. CDR3 DNA: TGTGCCAGCAGTTTATTCACTCCGGACAGGGGCTATGGCTACACCTTC.